What follows are 25 T cell receptor beta chains derived from one specimen sequenced in a study of response to subunit inactivated influenza vaccine. One entry per CDR3 protein, called by TCRdb with MiXCR from the RT-PCR reads. This table has some 800,000 distinct CDR3 sequences, 20% to 25% appearing once. The sequenced sample was PBMCs from blood, obtained 4 to 6 days after vaccination. All receptors derive from a man aged 50 or older who received an inactivated influenza vaccine.

This chain links TRBV20-1 with TRBJ2-7; 7 nucleotides agree with TRBD2. This CDR3 is 15 amino acids long. Trimming cost V 1 base and J 1 base; bases outside gene matches: 7. From germline, CDR1 is DFQATT and CDR2 SNEGSKA (reference sequence). The CDR3 spells CSARGVLAWSYEQYF. The CDR3 DNA reads TGCAGTGCTAGAGGGGTACTAGCGTGGTCCTACGAGCAGTACTTC.

V gene TRBV20-1 combines with J gene TRBJ2-1; 7 nucleotides agree with TRBD2. With 6 bases clipped from V and 7 bases from J, the junction kept 18 bases outside the gene matches. This CDR3 spans 16 amino acids. CDR1 and CDR2 (germline): DFQATT, SNEGSKA (reference sequence). CDR3 region: CSAGSAGLSRPNEQFF. The CDR3 DNA is TGCAGTGCCGGATCAGCGGGACTCTCCCGGCCAAATGAGCAGTTCTTC.

This clonotype has only a few counts. The CDR3 sequence is CASSAGDTEAFF. For the CDR3, the DNA is TGTGCCAGCTCGGCGGGGGACACTGAAGCTTTCTTT. The V call is TRBV6-5, the J call TRBJ1-1; D perhaps matches TRBD1 (5 bases). The CDR3 loop spans 12 amino acids. Germline V CDR1 and CDR2: MNHEY, SVGAGI. Trimming pared 8 bases from V and 3 bases from J, leaving 10 bases between.

The sample holds a few counts of this clonotype. This chain connects TRBV5-5 to TRBJ1-2; weak D call: TRBD1 (5 bases). This CDR3 has 13 residues. Germline V lookup: CDR1 SGHKS, CDR2 YYEKEE (reference sequence). The germline V and J ends were trimmed by 0 bases and 5 bases, with 8 bases remaining between them. The DNA for the CDR3 is TGTGCCAGCAGCTTGGACAGGATATATGGCTACACCTTC. Translated: CASSLDRIYGYTF.

V is TRBV6-2 or TRBV6-3 and J is TRBJ2-6, with D possibly being TRBD2 (5 bases). The CDR3 covers 16 residues. V was clipped by 2 bases and J by 0 bases, with 8 bases between them. Germline loops: CDR1 MNHEY, CDR2 SVGEGT. The CDR3 spells CASSYETNSGANVLTF. The CDR3 coding sequence is TGTGCCAGCAGTTACGAGACTAACTCTGGGGCCAACGTCCTGACTTTC.

V is TRBV6-2 or TRBV6-3 and J is TRBJ1-1; maybe TRBD1 (6 bases). The CDR3 extends over 15 amino acids. Germline V gives CDR1 MNHEY, CDR2 SVGEGT. V dropped 2 bases and J dropped 0 bases, with 10 bases sitting between them. The CDR3 reads CASSYRQGLNTEAFF. The CDR3 nucleotides are TGTGCCAGCAGTTACAGGCAGGGGTTGAACACTGAAGCTTTCTTT.

This clonotype was seen a few times. The V and J genes are TRBV29-1 and TRBJ2-5, with no clear D. Trimming took off 5 bases at V and 2 bases at J, with 15 bases between the two ends. The CDR3 runs to 14 residues. CDR1 is SQVTM, CDR2 ANQGSEA, per germline. The CDR3, as DNA: TGCAGCGTTTCCCCCCGGGCGCGGCAAGAGACCCAGTACTTC. Residues: CSVSPRARQETQYF.

V and J are TRBV7-9 and TRBJ2-1; D possibly uses TRBD1 or TRBD2 (5 bases each). V lost 5 bases and J lost 4, with 12 bases in between. The CDR3 extends over 14 amino acids. Germline loops: CDR1 SEHNR, CDR2 FQNEAQ (reference sequence). The chain's CDR3 is CASSPGTLYNEQFF. DNA of the CDR3: TGTGCCAGCAGCCCCGGGACCCTGTACAATGAGCAGTTCTTC.

In its sample, this clonotype was seen a few times. DNA for the CDR3: TGCAGTGCTAGAGATCCCACTTCTAGCACAGATACGCAGTATTTT. As protein: CSARDPTSSTDTQYF. J is TRBJ2-3 and V is TRBV20-1, with unresolved D. Between the trimmed V and J ends, which lost 0 bases and 0 bases, there was a span of 10 bases. CDR3 length: 15 amino acids. From germline, CDR1 is DFQATT and CDR2 SNEGSKA (reference sequence).

J is TRBJ1-5 and V is TRBV20-1; D remains unclear. The CDR3 contains 12 residues. V gave up 5 bases and J gave up 3 bases, with 8 bases separating them. Germline CDR1 reads DFQATT; CDR2 reads SNEGSKA (reference sequence). CDR3 region: CSAYGHNQPQHF. CDR3 DNA sequence: TGCAGTGCTTACGGTCACAATCAGCCCCAGCATTTT.

The CDR3 DNA reads TGCGCCAGCAGCTTGTACGTGGGGTCAGGGGGCGAGCAGTACTTC. The encoded protein is CASSLYVGSGGEQYF. The rearrangement joins TRBV5-1 to TRBJ2-7; TRBD1 aligns across 7 bases. The V and J ends lost 1 base and 6 bases, in that order; junction bases with no gene match: 10. Germline V gene sequence: CDR1 SGHRS, CDR2 YFSETQ. There are 15 residues in the CDR3.

This clonotype was recorded at least ten times. The gene calls are TRBV30 and TRBJ1-2; D possibly corresponds to TRBD1 (5 bases). The V gene's germline CDR1 is GTSNPN and CDR2 SVGIG (reference sequence). The CDR3 totals 13 residues. The V gene lost 5 bases and the J gene lost 7 bases, with 17 bases spanning the gap. CDR3 loop: CAWSGQGGGGYTF. Here the CDR3 DNA reads TGTGCCTGGTCTGGGCAGGGCGGCGGTGGCTACACCTTC.

Here the CDR3 DNA reads TGTGCCAGCAGTTTAATGGGCGGGGGCTCCTACAATGAGCAGTTCTTC. This codes for CASSLMGGGSYNEQFF. The rearrangement links TRBV28 to TRBJ2-1; 7 nucleotides match TRBD2. J was trimmed by 0 bases and V by 2 bases; bases with no gene match: 4. CDR1 is MDHEN, CDR2 SYDVKM, per germline. The CDR3 covers 16 residues.

This chain links TRBV10-3 with TRBJ1-2; 9 nucleotides match TRBD1. Trimming removed 10 bases from V and 3 bases from J; junction bases left unmatched: 15. This CDR3 has 16 amino acids. Germline CDR1 is ENHRY and CDR2 is SYGVKD. The CDR3 sequence: CATKGGDRVVHYGYTF. The CDR3 nucleotides are TGTGCCACAAAAGGAGGGGACAGGGTGGTCCACTATGGCTACACCTTC.

This clonotype showed up many times. The chain couples TRBV5-5 to TRBJ2-3; tentatively, D is TRBD1 (6 bases). Germline values: CDR1 SGHKS, CDR2 YYEKEE (reference sequence). The V gene lost 0 bases and the J gene lost 2 bases, with 16 bases spanning the gap. CDR3 length: 17 residues. The CDR3 bases are TGTGCCAGCAGCTTGGTCCGGCATGGGGGCACCACAGATACGCAGTATTTT. Its translation: CASSLVRHGGTTDTQYF.

This clonotype was seen a few times. The genes are TRBV5-5 and TRBJ1-2; TRBD1 agrees at 12 bases. The CDR3 length is 14 residues. The J segment lost 8 bases and the V segment lost 4 bases, leaving 6 bases of the junction unmatched. Germline loops: CDR1 SGHKS, CDR2 YYEKEE (reference sequence). The CDR3 region has the DNA TGTGCCAGCAGCACCCCCGGGACAGGGGGCGGCTACACCTTC. Amino acids: CASSTPGTGGGYTF.

There are a few counts of this clonotype. The V call is TRBV4-3, the J call TRBJ2-1; TRBD1 matches at 11 bases. V shed 0 bases and J 3 bases; nucleotides not matched to a gene: 4. This CDR3 spans 17 amino acids. Germline V gives CDR1 LGHNA, CDR2 YSLEER. CDR3 nucleotide sequence: TGCGCCAGCAGCCAAGACCCCGGGACAGGGGGCTACAATGAGCAGTTCTTC. This sequence encodes CASSQDPGTGGYNEQFF.

The table lists this clonotype with many counts. This chain connects TRBV7-8 to TRBJ2-3; 12 nucleotides align to TRBD2. Germline CDR1 is SGHVS and CDR2 is FQNEAQ. The length of the CDR3 is 18 residues. With V trimmed by 6 bases and J by 3 bases, 13 bases remained unmatched. The CDR3 DNA reads TGTGCCAGCAGTTGGGACGTTAAGACTAGCGGGAGAACAGATACGCAGTATTTT. Amino acid sequence: CASSWDVKTSGRTDTQYF.

This clonotype was counted between two and nine times. In nucleotides, the CDR3 is TGTGCCAGCAGCTCCGGGACAGATATAGTAAGGGAGACCCAGTACTTC. This sequence encodes CASSSGTDIVRETQYF. The chain carries TRBV5-5 and TRBJ2-5; 7 nucleotides agree with TRBD1. This CDR3 is 16 amino acids long. V lost 3 bases, J lost 5 bases, and 13 bases stayed unmatched. Germline V gene lookup returns CDR1 SGHKS and CDR2 YYEKEE (reference sequence).

This clonotype was recorded a few times. V is TRBV2 and J is TRBJ2-7, with D unclear. The CDR3 has 15 residues. V lost 1 base and J 4 bases, leaving 14 bases between the germline ends. Germline values: CDR1 SNHLY, CDR2 FYNNEI. In DNA, the CDR3 is TGTGCCAGCAGTGAAGGAAGGAGTCGCGGTTACGAGCAGTACTTC. Amino acids: CASSEGRSRGYEQYF.

This clonotype turned up a few times. The chain is built from TRBV11-3 and TRBJ1-6; D gene ambiguous. The CDR3 covers 13 residues. V lost 5 bases and J lost 8, with 10 bases in between. Germline-derived CDR1 and CDR2 are SGHNT and YENEEA. CDR3 loop: CASSSSRDSPLHF. The CDR3 nucleotides are TGTGCCAGCAGCAGTAGCAGAGATTCACCCCTCCACTTT.

This clonotype was picked up a small number of times. The CDR3 reads CASSLGPDTGELFF. DNA of the CDR3: TGTGCCAGCAGCTTGGGACCTGACACCGGGGAGCTGTTTTTT. V is TRBV5-6 and J is TRBJ2-2, with D unclear. The germline CDR1 and CDR2 sequences are SGHDT and YYEEEE. This CDR3 has 14 residues. Trimming took off 0 bases at V and 3 bases at J, with 6 bases between the two ends.

The CDR3 coding sequence is TGTGCCATCACCATTTTAGCGGGAGAGGGTGAGCAGTTCTTC. Amino acids: CAITILAGEGEQFF. The chain employs TRBV10-3 and TRBJ2-1; TRBD2 aligns across 9 bases. The CDR3 loop spans 14 amino acids. Germline assignment: CDR1 ENHRY and CDR2 SYGVKD. V was clipped by 7 bases and J by 9 bases; unmatched bases: 10.

The chain links TRBV13 to TRBJ2-7; D is possibly TRBD2 (5 bases). The V gene lost 3 bases and the J gene lost 3 bases, with 15 bases spanning the gap. Per germline, CDR1 PRHDT and CDR2 FYEKMQ (reference sequence). CDR3 length: 15 residues. CDR3 amino acids: CASSFPTRGIYEQYF. CDR3 sequence (DNA): TGTGCCAGCAGCTTCCCAACTAGAGGTATCTACGAGCAGTACTTC.

A few counts support this clonotype. This chain connects TRBV7-9 to TRBJ2-3, with 7 bases matching TRBD2. The V segment lost 5 bases and the J segment 5 bases; nucleotides outside the gene matches: 16. From germline, CDR1 is SEHNR and CDR2 FQNEAQ (reference sequence). The CDR3 loop spans 17 amino acids. This chain's CDR3 is CASSTRTGGRDEDTQYF. CDR3 nucleotide sequence: TGTGCCAGCAGCACTCGTACGGGCGGGAGAGATGAAGATACGCAGTATTTT.